The 11 T cell receptor beta chains in this list originate from one sample, sequenced in a study of blood T cells in healthy people across ages. PCR was performed a second time for about 7 to 12 cycles using a sample-barcoded 5' primer and a J-beta primer mix. One entry per CDR3 protein results from TCRdb running MiXCR on the 5' RACE reads. In the table there are 1.5 million to 2 million distinct CDR3 sequences, 40% to 55% of which are singletons. Material: blood. All receptors derive from a woman aged 40 to 50 in good health.

A few counts support this clonotype. V is TRBV7-3 and J is TRBJ1-5, with 9 bases identical to TRBD1. The germline V gene encodes CDR1 SGHTA and CDR2 FQGTGA. The CDR3 runs to 14 residues. Trimming at V came to 5 bases and at J to 7 bases, leaving 6 bases not matched to a gene. The CDR3 sequence is CASSNGQGRQPQHF. CDR3 DNA: TGTGCCAGCAGCAACGGACAGGGGAGGCAGCCCCAGCATTTT.

The chain combines TRBV7-3 with TRBJ2-5; weak D call: TRBD1 (5 bases). V lost 5 bases, J lost 1 base, and 14 bases lay in between. This CDR3 region has 15 residues. Germline V CDR1 and CDR2: SGHTA, FQGTGA. The CDR3 region has the DNA TGTGCCAGCAGCCCAGACAGTTATCCCCAAGAGACCCAGTACTTC. Its protein product is CASSPDSYPQETQYF.

This clonotype was recorded a few times. The genes are TRBV28 and TRBJ2-5; maybe TRBD1 (5 bases). Germline V gene lookup returns CDR1 MDHEN and CDR2 SYDVKM. V was trimmed by 5 bases and J by 0 bases, leaving 10 bases between them. CDR3 length: 14 amino acids. The CDR3 reads CASSRSGNQETQYF. DNA of the CDR3: TGTGCCAGCAGTAGATCAGGGAACCAAGAGACCCAGTACTTC.

The chain uses TRBV12-3 or TRBV12-4 and TRBJ2-5, with TRBD1 as a possible D gene (5 bases). CDR3 size: 14 residues. V lost 5 bases and J 1 base, leaving 11 bases between the germline ends. The CDR3 sequence: CASSPQALQETQYF. The CDR3 DNA reads TGTGCCAGCAGTCCACAGGCCCTCCAAGAGACCCAGTACTTC.

The genes are TRBV7-2 and TRBJ1-6; weak D call: TRBD1 (5 bases). CDR1 is SGHTA and CDR2 is FQGNSA in the germline V gene. Trimming stripped 1 base from V and 8 bases from J, with 9 bases between. The CDR3 is 14 amino acids. CDR3 residues: CASSLGPQDSPLHF. CDR3 DNA: TGTGCCAGCAGCTTAGGTCCACAGGATTCACCCCTCCACTTT.

The CDR3 sequence is CASSQDGSRPQHF. CDR3 sequence (DNA): TGCGCCAGCAGCCAAGATGGCTCCCGGCCCCAGCATTTT. The chain joins TRBV4-1 to TRBJ1-5; D remains unclear. The CDR3 spans 13 residues. The germline gives CDR1 MGHRA, CDR2 YSYEKL. V lost 0 bases to trimming and J lost 9 bases, with 9 bases between them.

This clonotype was recorded a few times. This rearrangement joins TRBV3-1 to TRBJ2-1, with 11 bases matching TRBD2. CDR3 length: 17 amino acids. Trimming cost V 3 bases and J 6 bases; bases outside gene matches: 10. Germline lookup yields CDR1 LGHDT and CDR2 YNNKEL (reference sequence). This chain's CDR3 is CASSQLAGGRGSNEQFF. DNA of the CDR3: TGTGCCAGCAGCCAGCTAGCGGGGGGCAGAGGGTCCAATGAGCAGTTCTTC.

This clonotype was counted only a few times. The CDR3, as DNA: TGTGCCAGCAGCCCCGCAAGCGGTCTGGTCTCCTACAATGAGCAGTTCTTC. Amino acids: CASSPASGLVSYNEQFF. V usage is TRBV7-6 and J usage is TRBJ2-1; D might be TRBD2 (5 bases). V was cut by 5 bases and J by 0 bases, with 17 bases left in between. Germline CDR1 SGHVS, CDR2 FNYEAQ. There are 17 residues in the CDR3. Drawing the rest from reference TRBV7-6 and TRBJ2-1, the complete variable domain is GAGVSQSPRYKVTKRGQDVALRCDPISGHVSLYWYRQALGQGPEFLTYFNYEAQQDKSGLPNDRFSAERPEGSISTLTIQRTEQRDSAMYRCASSPASGLVSYNEQFFGPGTRLTVL.

This clonotype was observed a single time. V is TRBV9 and J is TRBJ2-7; 10 nucleotides agree with TRBD1. The end of the DNA aligns better with TRBJ2-5, so the J call may be wrong. The V gene's germline CDR1 is SGDLS and CDR2 YYNGEE. This CDR3 is 18 amino acids long. CDR3 sequence: CASSVDKRQGAFQETQYF. CDR3 DNA sequence: TGTGCCAGCAGCGTAGACAAGAGACAGGGGGCGTTTCAAGAGACCCAGTACTTC.

The chain employs TRBV9 and TRBJ2-7; maybe TRBD2 (5 bases). The DNA end is more similar to TRBJ2-5, so the J call may be wrong. Per germline, CDR1 SGDLS and CDR2 YYNGEE. The CDR3 runs to 13 residues. The CDR3 loop is CASSAASSETQYF. Written as DNA, the CDR3 is TGTGCCAGCAGCGCCGCTAGCTCAGAGACCCAGTACTTC.

This clonotype was counted only a few times. This sequence joins TRBV27 and TRBJ2-7, with TRBD1 matching 9 bases. This CDR3 has 14 residues. Per germline, CDR1 MNHEY and CDR2 SMNVEV (reference sequence). The V and J ends lost 5 bases and 2 bases, in that order; junction bases with no gene match: 4. In DNA form, the CDR3 reads TGTGCCAGCAGTATGGGACAGGGACCCTACGAGCAGTACTTC. Encoded protein: CASSMGQGPYEQYF.